These 22 T cell receptor beta chains were sequenced from one sample in a study of control samples from healthy donors and cancer patients. TCRdb keeps only in-frame clones here, not all; method: immunoSEQ multiplex PCR. Of fewer than 20,000 clones detected, 85% to 90% appear once; the ten largest clones hold about 9.9%. Sequencing used PBMCs. The receptor source for this set is an older woman with colorectal cancer.

In its sample, this clone was seen a few times. The gene calls are TRBV9 and TRBJ2-1, with 8 bases lining up with TRBD2. There are 14 residues in the CDR3. Germline V gene lookup returns CDR1 SGDLS and CDR2 YYNGEE. Trimming cost V 3 bases and J 9 bases; bases outside gene matches: 8. The CDR3 DNA reads TGTGCCAGCAGCGGACTAGGCGGGAGGAGTGAGCAGTTCTTC. This codes for CASSGLGGRSEQFF. Full variable domain (missing parts from reference TRBV9 and TRBJ2-1): DSGVTQTPKHLITATGQRVTLRCSPRSGDLSVYWYQQSLDQGLQFLIQYYNGEERAKGNILERFSAQQFPDLHSELNLSSLELGDSALYFCASSGLGGRSEQFFGPGTRLTVL.

This chain joins TRBV5-1 and TRBJ2-3, with D perhaps matching TRBD2 (6 bases). The CDR3 is 15 amino acids. V lost 3 bases to trimming and J lost 1 base, with 12 bases between them. Germline CDR1 and CDR2: SGHRS and YFSETQ. CDR3 amino acids: CASSSGDGGTDTQYF. CDR3 bases: TGCGCCAGCAGCTCGGGAGATGGGGGCACAGATACGCAGTATTTT.

The rearrangement links TRBV7-9 to TRBJ1-4; no definite D call. The CDR3 is 12 residues long. Trimming stripped 5 bases from V and 7 bases from J, with 8 bases between. The germline V gene encodes CDR1 SEHNR and CDR2 FQNEAQ (reference sequence). This CDR3 reads CASSPMGEKLFF. The CDR3 nucleotides read TGTGCCAGCAGCCCGATGGGTGAAAAACTGTTTTTT.

The chain is built from TRBV6-1 and TRBJ1-5; unclear D gene. This CDR3 contains 13 residues. Trimming removed 2 bases at V and 6 bases at J, with 8 bases between. Per the germline V gene, CDR1 is MNHNS and CDR2 is SASEGT. The CDR3 region is CASSESQSQPQHF. The CDR3 DNA reads TGTGCCAGCAGTGAATCACAAAGTCAGCCCCAGCATTTT.

The rearrangement uses TRBV6-2 or TRBV6-3 and TRBJ2-7; D unresolved. Germline CDR1 is MNHEY and CDR2 is SVGEGT. V was shortened by 5 bases and J by 2 bases, with 16 bases between the two germline ends. The CDR3 length is 15 residues. Written as DNA, the CDR3 is TGTGCCAGCAGTAAGGCCGTGGGTGGTCCCTACGAGCAGTACTTC. Its translation is CASSKAVGGPYEQYF.

This clone was seen a single time. The chain joins TRBV19 to TRBJ1-4; D is unresolved. The CDR3 consists of 14 residues. Germline lookup yields CDR1 LNHDA and CDR2 SQIVND (reference sequence). V was shortened by 8 bases and J by 2 bases, with 12 bases between the two germline ends. CDR3 DNA: TGTGCCAGTCGGGGAGGATCGACTAATGAAAAACTGTTTTTT. It codes for CASRGGSTNEKLFF.

Here the CDR3 DNA reads TGTGCCAGCAGCTTAGAACCTCTCGCCAAAAACATTCAGTACTTC. It translates to CASSLEPLAKNIQYF. The chain couples TRBV11-2 to TRBJ2-4; D is unresolved. V was cut by 0 bases and J by 1 base, with 7 bases left in between. Per germline, CDR1 SGHAT and CDR2 FQNNGV. The CDR3 is made up of 15 amino acids.

The chain carries TRBV4-3 and TRBJ1-2, with no clear D. CDR3 length: 15 residues. V shed 4 bases and J shed 5 bases, with 17 bases lying between them. Germline V gives CDR1 LGHNA, CDR2 YSLEER. CDR3 sequence (DNA): TGCGCCAGCAGCCCCGCTGCCAATATGGGTTATGGCTACACCTTC. Protein product: CASSPAANMGYGYTF.

This chain joins TRBV29-1 and TRBJ2-3, with TRBD2 matching over 10 bases. Germline-derived CDR1 and CDR2 are SQVTM and ANQGSEA. The CDR3 loop spans 17 amino acids. J lost 2 bases, V lost 6 bases, and 14 bases had no gene match. Here the CDR3 reads CSVRGSSGRGATDTQYF. The CDR3 bases are TGCAGCGTCCGAGGGTCTAGCGGGAGAGGGGCCACAGATACGCAGTATTTT.

This sequence joins TRBV5-6 and TRBJ2-5, with 7 bases matching TRBD1. There are 15 residues in the CDR3. The germline CDR1 and CDR2 sequences are SGHDT and YYEEEE. Unmatched junction bases numbered 10, after V lost 3 bases and J lost 5 bases. The CDR3 DNA is TGTGCCAGCAGCTGGAGGACAGGAGCCGCCGAGACCCAGTACTTC. It codes for CASSWRTGAAETQYF.

The rearrangement uses TRBV2 and TRBJ2-7; the D call may be TRBD1 or TRBD2 (5 bases each). The CDR3 has 14 amino acids. V dropped 2 bases and J dropped 3 bases, with 11 bases sitting between them. CDR1 and CDR2 from the germline V gene are SNHLY and FYNNEI. CDR3 in DNA: TGTGCCAGCAGTGAACAGGGAGTCTTCTACGAGCAGTACTTC. This translates into CASSEQGVFYEQYF.

The rearrangement links TRBV4-3 to TRBJ2-3; 9 bases agree with TRBD2. V lost 8 bases and J lost 3; bases outside the gene matches: 12. Germline lookup yields CDR1 LGHNA and CDR2 YSLEER. The CDR3 length is 16 residues. In DNA, the CDR3 is TGCGCCAGCTTCCGCCGTGCGGGAGGGCCAACAGATACGCAGTATTTT. It specifies CASFRRAGGPTDTQYF.

In its sample, this clone was seen once. J is TRBJ1-3 and V is TRBV4-3; possibly TRBD1 for D (6 bases). CDR1 is LGHNA, CDR2 YSLEER, per germline. The CDR3 runs to 16 residues. V lost 0 bases and J 0 bases, leaving 9 bases between the germline ends. CDR3 DNA sequence: TGCGCCAGCAGCCAAGACGGGACAACCTCTGGAAACACCATATATTTT. Residues: CASSQDGTTSGNTIYF.

The V and J genes are TRBV4-1 and TRBJ1-1, with D possibly TRBD1 on 5 matching bases. This CDR3 has 17 amino acids. The V end was cut by 3 bases, the J end by 5 bases, with 22 bases between. The V gene's germline CDR1 is MGHRA and CDR2 YSYEKL. The DNA for the CDR3 is TGCGCCAGCAGCCACGCGCGGGGGAGGGCCAGAAGGACTGAAGCTTTCTTT. Translation: CASSHARGRARRTEAFF.

This chain uses TRBV6-5 with TRBJ1-1, with 8 bases identical to TRBD1. This CDR3 has 12 residues. V trimming: 4 bases; J trimming: 8 bases; junction bases outside the gene matches: 3. The germline CDR1 and CDR2 sequences are MNHEY and SVGAGI. Written as DNA, the CDR3 is TGTGCCAGCAGTTCCCGGGACAGGGAAGCTTTCTTT. This encodes CASSSRDREAFF.

The genes are TRBV29-1 and TRBJ2-3; TRBD2 agrees at 8 bases. This CDR3 has 15 residues. Germline CDR1 and CDR2: SQVTM and ANQGSEA. V gave up 6 bases and J gave up 1 base; unmatched junction bases: 9. CDR3 coding DNA: TGCAGCGTGTCAAGCGGGAGTCTGGGCACAGATACGCAGTATTTT. Amino acid sequence: CSVSSGSLGTDTQYF.

This clone was found a few times. The rearrangement links TRBV19 to TRBJ2-6; D not resolved. The germline V and J ends were trimmed by 3 bases and 1 base, with 4 bases remaining between them. CDR3 length: 14 residues. Germline CDR1 and CDR2: LNHDA and SQIVND (reference sequence). In DNA form, the CDR3 reads TGTGCCAGTAGTATTCGATCTGGGGCCAACGTCCTGACTTTC. It codes for CASSIRSGANVLTF.

This clone was detected only once. The chain recombines TRBV7-6 with TRBJ2-2; D gene unclear. The CDR3 is 13 residues long. CDR1 is SGHVS, CDR2 FNYEAQ, per germline. V gave up 5 bases and J gave up 6 bases, with 10 bases separating them. Here the CDR3 DNA reads TGTGCCAGCAGCCCGGTTGGGGCCGGGGAGCTGTTTTTT. This gives the protein CASSPVGAGELFF.

The CDR3 coding sequence is TGTGCCAGCAGCTTGGAGGCCGCCTACGAGCAGTACTTC. Translating it yields CASSLEAAYEQYF. The chain joins TRBV11-2 to TRBJ2-7; D is perhaps TRBD2 (5 bases). This CDR3 region has 13 residues. Germline V gene data show CDR1 as SGHAT and CDR2 as FQNNGV. Trimming pared 3 bases from V and 2 bases from J, leaving 8 bases between. The complete variable domain, with remaining parts taken from reference TRBV11-2 and TRBJ2-7, reads EAGVAQSPRYKIIEKRQSVAFWCNPISGHATLYWYQQILGQGPKLLIQFQNNGVVDDSQLPKDRFSAERLKGVDSTLKIQPAKLEDSAVYLCASSLEAAYEQYFGPGTRLTVT.

The V and J genes are TRBV14 and TRBJ1-2, with 8 nucleotides matching TRBD1. This CDR3 contains 15 residues. Trimming at V came to 1 base and at J to 0 bases, leaving 1 base not matched to a gene. Germline lookup yields CDR1 SGHDN and CDR2 FVKESK. CDR3 sequence (DNA): TGTGCCAGCAGCCAAGTACAGGGGGCTAACTATGGCTACACCTTC. It translates to CASSQVQGANYGYTF.

The count of this clone is one. This chain links TRBV6-5 with TRBJ2-6, with D perhaps TRBD1 (5 bases). Germline V gene lookup returns CDR1 MNHEY and CDR2 SVGAGI. The V gene lost 5 bases and the J gene lost 2 bases, with 10 bases spanning the gap. CDR3 length: 15 residues. In DNA form, the CDR3 reads TGTGCCAGCAGTCAGGACAATCCTGGGGCCAACGTCCTGACTTTC. It codes for CASSQDNPGANVLTF.

This rearrangement joins TRBV18 to TRBJ2-4; D is perhaps TRBD1 (5 bases). This CDR3 comprises 14 residues. V was cut by 6 bases and J by 3 bases, with 12 bases left in between. CDR1 is KGHSH, CDR2 LQKENI, per germline. DNA for the CDR3: TGTGCCAGCTCGTTTGGGCAGGGCAAAAACATTCAGTACTTC. It yields the protein CASSFGQGKNIQYF.